This TCR beta chain was observed in a study of T-cell reconstitution after alpha-beta-depleted transplantation in children. CDR1 is LGHNA, CDR2 YSLEER, per germline. CDR3 size: 17 residues. V lost 4 bases and J 3 bases, leaving 21 bases between the germline ends. This clonotype was picked up many times. Using unique molecular identifiers, the investigators prepared the TCRbeta library. TCRdb redid the calling of the PCR reads with MiXCR, one entry per CDR3 protein. The sample consists of over 400,000 distinct CDR3 sequences, about an eighth of them appearing once. The chain carries TRBV4-3 and TRBJ2-5; D not resolved. The sequence was collected from a human donor who donated a stem cell graft to a child with combined immunodeficiency. The specimen was PBMCs from the stem cell graft donor, collected from the stem cell graft. CDR3 region: CASSRTTDGEEKETQYF. CDR3 DNA: TGCGCCAGCAGCCGCACCACGGACGGTGAAGAAAAAGAGACCCAGTACTTC.